This T cell receptor beta chain was recovered during a study of regulatory T cells in long-lasting Graves disease. Study-level background: Over 5 years of antithyroid drugs plus positive TSH receptor antibodies defined persistent Graves' disease.

Described time point: persistent/refractory GD, antithyroid drugs over 5 years with positive TRAb. Following extraction of RNA from PBMCs, that RNA was used to make the TCR library. By American Thyroid Association guidelines, Graves' disease was diagnosed in the cohort. Peripheral blood, Nine milliliters per patient, was collected in EDTA tubes. Study conclusions and caveats: Less diverse TCR repertoires were seen in persistent Graves' patients than in newly diagnosed ones.

According to the study, TCR beta libraries were built with iRepertoire HTBI primers and CDR3-region Arm-PCR. Via MiXCR, TCRdb re-called the multiplex PCR reads, giving one row per CDR3 protein. This repertoire shows about 400,000 distinct CDR3 sequences, under 25% found once; its top ten account for about a fifth. A note on this clonotype: What it binds is not known. Compared with germline, one end of the junction differs, possibly owing to a read error.

The TCR was taken from a female donor with Graves disease. The material was peripheral blood mononuclear cells (PBMCs), obtained when the disease was refractory, from a patient treated with antithyroid drugs.

The CDR3 here is CAGRESMNTEAFF. In DNA, the CDR3 is TGTGCCGGCAGAGAATCCATGAACACTGAAGCTTTCTTT. The V call is TRBV7-2, the J call TRBJ1-1; D is unresolved. Germline lookup yields CDR1 SGHTA and CDR2 FQGNSA. The CDR3 loop spans 13 amino acids.